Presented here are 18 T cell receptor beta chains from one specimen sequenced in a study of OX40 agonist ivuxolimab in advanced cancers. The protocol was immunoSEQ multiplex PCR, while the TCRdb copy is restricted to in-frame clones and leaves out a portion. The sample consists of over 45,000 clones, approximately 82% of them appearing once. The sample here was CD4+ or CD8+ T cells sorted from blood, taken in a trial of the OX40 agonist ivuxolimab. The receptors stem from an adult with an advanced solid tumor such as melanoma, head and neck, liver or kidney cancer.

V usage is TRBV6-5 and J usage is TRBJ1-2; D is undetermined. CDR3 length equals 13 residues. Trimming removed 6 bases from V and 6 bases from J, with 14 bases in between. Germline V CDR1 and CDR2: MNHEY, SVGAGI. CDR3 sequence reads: CASSPRVENGYTF. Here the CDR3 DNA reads TGTGCCAGCAGCCCTCGGGTAGAGAATGGCTACACCTTC.

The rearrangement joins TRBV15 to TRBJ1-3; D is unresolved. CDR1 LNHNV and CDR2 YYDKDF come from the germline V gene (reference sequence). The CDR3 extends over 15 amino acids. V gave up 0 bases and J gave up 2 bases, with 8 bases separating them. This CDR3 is CATSRDPRAGNTIYF. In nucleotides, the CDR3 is TGTGCCACCAGCAGAGATCCGAGGGCTGGAAACACCATATATTTT. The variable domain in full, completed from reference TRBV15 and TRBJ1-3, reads DAMVIQNPRYQVTQFGKPVTLSCSQTLNHNVMYWYQQKSSQAPKLLFHYYDKDFNNEADTPDNFQSRRPNTSFCFLDIRSPGLGDTAMYLCATSRDPRAGNTIYFGEGSWLTVV.

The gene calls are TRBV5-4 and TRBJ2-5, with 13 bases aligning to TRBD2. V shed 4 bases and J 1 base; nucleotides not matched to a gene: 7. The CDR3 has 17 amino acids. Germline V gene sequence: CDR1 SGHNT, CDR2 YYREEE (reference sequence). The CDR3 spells CASSVPGLAGRQETQYF. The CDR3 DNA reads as TGTGCCAGCAGCGTGCCGGGACTAGCGGGGCGCCAAGAGACCCAGTACTTC.

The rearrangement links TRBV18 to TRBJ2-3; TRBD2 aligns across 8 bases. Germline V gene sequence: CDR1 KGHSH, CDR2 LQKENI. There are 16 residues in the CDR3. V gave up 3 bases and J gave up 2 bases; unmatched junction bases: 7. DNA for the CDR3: TGTGCCAGCTCACCCCTTAGCGGGGAGCCCACAGATACGCAGTATTTT. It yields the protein CASSPLSGEPTDTQYF. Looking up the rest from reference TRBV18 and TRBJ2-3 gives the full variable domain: NAGVMQNPRHLVRRRGQEARLRCSPMKGHSHVYWYRQLPEEGLKFMVYLQKENIIDESGMPKERFSAEFPKEGPSILRIQQVVRGDSAAYFCASSPLSGEPTDTQYFGPGTRLTVL.

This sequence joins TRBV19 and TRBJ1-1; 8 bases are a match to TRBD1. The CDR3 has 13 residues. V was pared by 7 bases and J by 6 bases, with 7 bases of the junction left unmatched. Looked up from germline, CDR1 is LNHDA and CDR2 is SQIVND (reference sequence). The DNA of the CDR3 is TGTGCCAGTAAGCAGGACAGGGAGTCTGAAGCTTTCTTT. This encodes CASKQDRESEAFF.

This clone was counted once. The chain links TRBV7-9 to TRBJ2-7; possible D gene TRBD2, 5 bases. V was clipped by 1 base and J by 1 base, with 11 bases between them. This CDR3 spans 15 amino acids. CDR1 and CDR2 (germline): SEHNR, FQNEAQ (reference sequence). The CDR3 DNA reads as TGTGCCAGCAGCTTAGGGACCACTAGATCCTACGAGCAGTACTTC. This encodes CASSLGTTRSYEQYF.

Here the CDR3 DNA reads TGCGCCAGCAGCCAGTACAGGGGGGCAAATCAGCCCCAGCATTTT. The encoded protein is CASSQYRGANQPQHF. This sequence joins TRBV4-1 and TRBJ1-5, with 8 bases that match TRBD1. This CDR3 contains 15 residues. The V segment lost 3 bases and the J segment 4 bases; nucleotides outside the gene matches: 5. Germline V gene data show CDR1 as MGHRA and CDR2 as YSYEKL.

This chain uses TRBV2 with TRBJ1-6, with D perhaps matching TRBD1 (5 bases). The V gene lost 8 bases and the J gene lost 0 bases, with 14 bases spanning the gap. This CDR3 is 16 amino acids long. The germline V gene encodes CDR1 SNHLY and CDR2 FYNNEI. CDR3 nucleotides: TGTGCCAGCGGCGAGGGACGGAGCTCCTATAATTCACCCCTCCACTTT. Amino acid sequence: CASGEGRSSYNSPLHF. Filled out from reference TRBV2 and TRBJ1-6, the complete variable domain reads EPEVTQTPSHQVTQMGQEVILRCVPISNHLYFYWYRQILGQKVEFLVSFYNNEISEKSEIFDDQFSVERPDGSNFTLKIRSTKLEDSAMYFCASGEGRSSYNSPLHFGNGTRLTVT.

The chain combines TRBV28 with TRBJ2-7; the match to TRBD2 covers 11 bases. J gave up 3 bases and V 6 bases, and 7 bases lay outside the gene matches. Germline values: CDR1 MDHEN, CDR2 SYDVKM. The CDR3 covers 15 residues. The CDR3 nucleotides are TGTGCCAGCAGGACTACTAGCGGGAGAGGCTACGAGCAGTACTTC. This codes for CASRTTSGRGYEQYF.

The chain's CDR3 is CASSVGGSLIQETQYF. The CDR3 nucleotides read TGTGCCAGCAGCGTCGGCGGCTCATTGATCCAAGAGACCCAGTACTTC. The chain has TRBV9 and TRBJ2-5; D gene ambiguous. V was trimmed by 2 bases and J by 1 base, leaving 15 bases between them. Looked up from germline, CDR1 is SGDLS and CDR2 is YYNGEE. The CDR3 has 16 amino acids.

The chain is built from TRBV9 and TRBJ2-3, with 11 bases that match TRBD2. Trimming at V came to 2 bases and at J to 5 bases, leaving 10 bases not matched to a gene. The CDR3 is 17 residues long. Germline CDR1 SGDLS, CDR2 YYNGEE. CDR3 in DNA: TGTGCCAGCAGCGTCGGGGCTAGCGGGAGGTTCGGAGATACGCAGTATTTT. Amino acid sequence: CASSVGASGRFGDTQYF.

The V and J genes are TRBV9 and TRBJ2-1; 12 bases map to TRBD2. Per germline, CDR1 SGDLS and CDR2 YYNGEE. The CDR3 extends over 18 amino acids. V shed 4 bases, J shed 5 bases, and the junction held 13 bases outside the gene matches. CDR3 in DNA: TGTGCCAGCAGCCCTCCCCCTCGGGCTAGCGGGAGGGACAATGAGCAGTTCTTC. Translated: CASSPPPRASGRDNEQFF.

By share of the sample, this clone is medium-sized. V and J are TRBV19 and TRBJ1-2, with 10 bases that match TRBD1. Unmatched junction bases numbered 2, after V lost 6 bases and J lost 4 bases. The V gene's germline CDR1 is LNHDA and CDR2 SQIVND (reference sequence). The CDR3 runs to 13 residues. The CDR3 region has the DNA TGTGCCAGTAGCGACAGGGGGCCCTATGGCTACACCTTC. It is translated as CASSDRGPYGYTF.

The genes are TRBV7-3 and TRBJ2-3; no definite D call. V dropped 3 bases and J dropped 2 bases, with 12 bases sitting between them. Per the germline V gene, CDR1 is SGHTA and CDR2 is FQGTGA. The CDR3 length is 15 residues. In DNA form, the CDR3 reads TGTGCCAGCAGCTTGAGCGCGGAACACACAGATACGCAGTATTTT. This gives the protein CASSLSAEHTDTQYF.

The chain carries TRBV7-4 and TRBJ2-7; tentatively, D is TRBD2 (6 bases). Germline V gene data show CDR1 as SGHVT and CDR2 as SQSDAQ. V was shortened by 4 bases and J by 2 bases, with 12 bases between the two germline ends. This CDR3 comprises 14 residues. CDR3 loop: CASSSNSGTYEQYF. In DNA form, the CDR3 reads TGTGCCAGCAGCTCCAATAGCGGAACCTACGAGCAGTACTTC.

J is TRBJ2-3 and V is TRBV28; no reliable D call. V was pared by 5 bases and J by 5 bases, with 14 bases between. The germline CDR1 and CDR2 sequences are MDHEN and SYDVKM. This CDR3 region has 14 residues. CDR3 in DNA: TGTGCCAGCAGTGAGATGAGCGCGGAAGATACGCAGTATTTT. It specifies CASSEMSAEDTQYF. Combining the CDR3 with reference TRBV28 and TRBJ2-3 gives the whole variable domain DVKVTQSSRYLVKRTGEKVFLECVQDMDHENMFWYRQDPGLGLRLIYFSYDVKMKEKGDIPEGYSVSREKKERFSLILESASTNQTSMYLCASSEMSAEDTQYFGPGTRLTVL.

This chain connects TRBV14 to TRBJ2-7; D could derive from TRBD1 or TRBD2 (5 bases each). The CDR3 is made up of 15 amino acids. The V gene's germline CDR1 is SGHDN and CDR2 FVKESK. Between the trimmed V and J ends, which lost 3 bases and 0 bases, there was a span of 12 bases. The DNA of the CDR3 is TGTGCCAGCAGCCAGGGGCTAGCCGCCTCCTACGAGCAGTACTTC. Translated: CASSQGLAASYEQYF. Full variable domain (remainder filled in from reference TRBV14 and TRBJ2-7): EAGVTQFPSHSVIEKGQTVTLRCDPISGHDNLYWYRRVMGKEIKFLLHFVKESKQDESGMPNNRFLAERTGGTYSTLKVQPAELEDSGVYFCASSQGLAASYEQYFGPGTRLTVT.

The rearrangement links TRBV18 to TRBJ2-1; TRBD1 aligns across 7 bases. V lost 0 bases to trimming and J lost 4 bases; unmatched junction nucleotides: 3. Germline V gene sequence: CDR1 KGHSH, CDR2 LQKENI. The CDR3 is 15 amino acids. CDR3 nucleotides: TGTGCCAGCTCACCACCGGACAGGAATTACAATGAGCAGTTCTTC. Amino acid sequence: CASSPPDRNYNEQFF.